Listed below are T cell receptor beta chains from one sample, sequenced in a study of Ad26.COV2.S vaccination and SARS-CoV-2 variants. The table came from immunoSEQ multiplex PCR; TCRdb's copy has only in-frame clones and leaves some out. In the table there are 200,000 to 300,000 clones, roughly 90% of which are singletons. This material consisted of peripheral blood, taken in a trial of Ad26.COV2.S vaccine versus placebo. Receptor source: a person aged 18 to 59 who received the Ad26.COV2.S COVID-19 vaccine or a placebo. Each CDR3 is given with its conserved first and last residue. D genes are given only for firm matches. Expanded clones are given a class, and other clones once, few, many or no size at all.

d_gene	abundance	j_gene	v_gene	CDR3nt	CDR3aa
TRBD2	.	TRBJ2-1	TRBV5-1	TGCGCCAGCAGCTTTAGTCTAGCGGGAGCCACAGGGGGCAATGAGCAGTTCTTC	CASSFSLAGATGGNEQFF
.	.	TRBJ1-3	TRBV5-1	TGCGCCAGCAGCTTGTATAGCACCTCGAGCTCTGGAAACACCATATATTTT	CASSLYSTSSSGNTIYF
.	.	TRBJ2-3	TRBV11-3	TGTGCCAGCAGCCCACTTGGACTGGGTGTCACAGATACGCAGTATTTT	CASSPLGLGVTDTQYF
TRBD1	.	TRBJ1-2	TRBV7-8	TGTGCCAGCAGCTTGGCCCCCCGGACAGGGGGCGACGGCTACACCTTC	CASSLAPRTGGDGYTF
.	.	TRBJ1-2	TRBV4-2	TGTGCCAGCAGCCAAGATCTAACGGGTGATGTTTATGGCTACACCTTC	CASSQDLTGDVYGYTF
TRBD1	.	TRBJ2-3	TRBV7-6	TGTGCCAGCAGCTACGGGACAGGGACGAGAGCAGATACGCAGTATTTT	CASSYGTGTRADTQYF
.	.	TRBJ2-2	TRBV18	TGTGCCAGCTCACCAGAGCCGAACACCGGGGAGCTGTTTTTT	CASSPEPNTGELFF
.	.	TRBJ2-3	TRBV4-1	TGCGCCAGCAGCCCCAGGAGGGCTTCCACAGATACGCAGTATTTT	CASSPRRASTDTQYF
TRBD1	few	TRBJ2-3	TRBV10-3	TGTGCCATCACCAGACAGGGGCGGGGCGGAGGGGAGCCAGATACGCAGTATTTT	CAITRQGRGGGEPDTQYF
TRBD1	.	TRBJ1-4	TRBV5-1	TGCGCCAGCAGCCCGGACGGGACAGTTAGTAATGAAAAACTGTTTTTT	CASSPDGTVSNEKLFF
.	.	TRBJ1-3	TRBV7-2	TGTGCCAGCAGCTCGACAGGTGTCTCTGGAAACACCATATATTTT	CASSSTGVSGNTIYF
.	.	TRBJ1-5	TRBV3-1/TRBV3-2	TGTGCCAGCAGCCAAGAGGGCGGCAATCAGCCCCAGCATTTT	CASSQEGGNQPQHF
.	.	TRBJ1-5	TRBV28	TGTGCCAGCAGTCCTACCCAGGGACTCTCCAATCAGCCCCAGCATTTT	CASSPTQGLSNQPQHF
TRBD1	.	TRBJ1-2	TRBV9	TGTGCCAGCAGCAATAGTGGGGAGGGACAGAGCTATGGCTACACCTTC	CASSNSGEGQSYGYTF
.	.	TRBJ2-7	TRBV4-3	TGCGCCAGCAGCCAAGATTGGGGGGGCAGGACCACCTACGAGCAGTACTTC	CASSQDWGGRTTYEQYF
.	.	TRBJ2-5	TRBV7-2	TGTGCCAGCAGCTTAAGTAACAGGGGAGGGGAGACCCAGTACTTC	CASSLSNRGGETQYF
TRBD2	.	TRBJ2-1	TRBV3-1/TRBV3-2	TGTGCCAGCAGCCCCCCCGGGGTAGCGGGAGGGTACAATGAGCAGTTCTTC	CASSPPGVAGGYNEQFF
TRBD1	.	TRBJ1-1	TRBV28	TGTGCCAGCAGTATGATCGACAGGGAGGGAGCTTTCTTT	CASSMIDREGAFF
.	.	TRBJ2-7	TRBV25-1	TGTGCCAGCAGTATCACAGGCCGATCCTACGAGCAGTACTTC	CASSITGRSYEQYF
.	few	TRBJ1-1	TRBV6-1	TGTGCCAGCAGTGAGGGGCCGACCGGCCGGCGGACTGAAGCTTTCTTT	CASSEGPTGRRTEAFF
.	few	TRBJ1-1	TRBV7-9	TGTGCCAGCACCCTGACAGATATGAACACTGAAGCTTTCTTT	CASTLTDMNTEAFF
TRBD1	.	TRBJ2-4	TRBV7-9	TGTGCCAGCAGCTCGGGACAGCCCAAAAACATTCAGTACTTC	CASSSGQPKNIQYF
.	.	TRBJ1-6	TRBV3-1/TRBV3-2	TGTGCCAGCAGCCAAGATCGAGGCTATAATTCACCCCTCCACTTT	CASSQDRGYNSPLHF
.	.	TRBJ1-1	TRBV19	TGTGCCAGTATAGGGCGAAGTGTAGACACTGAAGCTTTCTTT	CASIGRSVDTEAFF
.	.	TRBJ1-1	TRBV6-2/TRBV6-3	TGTGCCAGCAGTTACTCGTGGCAGAACACTGAAGCTTTCTTT	CASSYSWQNTEAFF
.	.	TRBJ2-3	TRBV7-3	TGTGCCAGCAGCCCACTGGTGGGAGGGGGAAGTACGCAGTATTTT	CASSPLVGGGSTQYF
.	.	TRBJ2-1	TRBV28	TGTGCCAGCAGTTTTTTTGGGGGATATTACAATGAGCAGTTCTTC	CASSFFGGYYNEQFF
.	.	TRBJ1-3	TRBV11-3	TGTGCCAGCAGCTCGGGCGCTGGAAACACCATATATTTT	CASSSGAGNTIYF
TRBD1	.	TRBJ2-1	TRBV12-5	TGTGCTAGTGGTTTGACAGGGGCGAATGAGCAGTTCTTC	CASGLTGANEQFF
TRBD2	.	TRBJ2-5	TRBV11-2	TGTGCCAGCAGCTTAGGGGCTAGCGGGAGTGGGGAGACCCAGTACTTC	CASSLGASGSGETQYF
.	.	TRBJ2-2	TRBV21-1	TGTGCCAGCAGCAAAGTAGGGGTGGGACTAGCGGGGAACACCGGGGAGCTGTTTTTT	CASSKVGVGLAGNTGELFF
.	.	TRBJ2-7	TRBV6-5	TGTGCCAGCAGTAGGACTGGGGCCTACGAGCAGTACTTC	CASSRTGAYEQYF
.	.	TRBJ1-2	TRBV30	TGTGCCTGGAGTGTCGCTGAGACGGGCTACACCTTC	CAWSVAETGYTF
.	.	TRBJ2-5	TRBV21-1	TGTGCCAGCAGCAAAGCGAGAAGTGCTAGCGGGGGAATGGGAGAGACCCAGTACTTC	CASSKARSASGGMGETQYF
.	.	TRBJ2-1	TRBV4-3	TGCGCCAGCAGCCAAGGGACAGCCAATGAGCAGTTCTTC	CASSQGTANEQFF
TRBD1	.	TRBJ1-2	TRBV5-6	TGTGCCAGCAGCTCCCCGGGACAGACTATAAACTATGGCTACACCTTC	CASSSPGQTINYGYTF
TRBD2	.	TRBJ2-5	TRBV2	TGTGCCAGCAGTGGGCGATTGCGGGAGATTCAGGAGACCCAGTACTTC	CASSGRLREIQETQYF
TRBD1	once	TRBJ2-7	TRBV24-1	TGTGCCACCAGCCTAGTGCCCGGGACAGGGTCATACGAGCAGTACTTC	CATSLVPGTGSYEQYF
.	.	TRBJ2-1	TRBV29-1	TGCAGCGTTGTAGGGATATCCTACAATGAGCAGTTCTTC	CSVVGISYNEQFF
.	.	TRBJ1-2	TRBV19	TGTGCCAGTAGTATGACAGCGATAAACTATGGCTACACCTTC	CASSMTAINYGYTF
TRBD2	.	TRBJ2-1	TRBV10-2	TGCGCCAGCAGGTCTAGCGGCTTTTACAATGAGCAGTTCTTC	CASRSSGFYNEQFF
TRBD2	.	TRBJ2-3	TRBV4-3	TGCGCCAGCAGCCGACAGAAGGGGACTAGCGGGGGACACACAGATACGCAGTATTTT	CASSRQKGTSGGHTDTQYF
TRBD1	.	TRBJ2-7	TRBV28	TGTGCCAGCAAGGGTGGGCCCCGGGACAGCTCCTACGAGCAGTACTTC	CASKGGPRDSSYEQYF
TRBD2	.	TRBJ2-7	TRBV4-3	TGCGCCAGCAGCCAAGAGGGTTCGGGGGCTAGCGGGAGGTACGAGCAGTACTTC	CASSQEGSGASGRYEQYF
.	few	TRBJ1-1	TRBV27	TGTGCCAGCAGTTTTCGGTCCCCAACTGAAGCTTTCTTT	CASSFRSPTEAFF
.	.	TRBJ2-1	TRBV11-2	TGTGCCAGCAGGAGGCTTGGGTTCTACAATGAGCAGTTCTTC	CASRRLGFYNEQFF
.	.	TRBJ1-3	TRBV3-1/TRBV3-2	TGTGCCAGCAGCCAAGCTAACTGGCTGGCCCGAAACACCATATATTTT	CASSQANWLARNTIYF
.	.	TRBJ2-3	TRBV6-6	TGTGCCAGCAGTTCGATTGGGCAGGGGAGCACAGATACGCAGTATTTT	CASSSIGQGSTDTQYF
.	once	TRBJ2-5	TRBV5-1	TGCGCCAGCAGCTTGGGGAAGTCGCCCCAAGAGACCCAGTACTTC	CASSLGKSPQETQYF
TRBD1	.	TRBJ1-2	TRBV7-9	TGTGCCAGCAGCTTTCCGGGACAGGGCAACTATGGCTACACCTTC	CASSFPGQGNYGYTF
TRBD1	.	TRBJ2-6	TRBV5-6	TGTGCCAGCAGCTTGGGCCAGGGGGTCCTCTCTGGGGCCAACGTCCTGACTTTC	CASSLGQGVLSGANVLTF
TRBD1	.	TRBJ1-5	TRBV6-5	TGTGCCAGCAGTTGGGCAGGGGGTTACAATCAGCCCCAGCATTTT	CASSWAGGYNQPQHF
.	.	TRBJ1-3	TRBV5-6	TGTGCCAGCAGCTCTCCATTGAGCTCTGGAAACACCATATATTTT	CASSSPLSSGNTIYF
.	.	TRBJ2-7	TRBV11-2	TGTGCCAGCAGCTTAGAGGAAGATAGCTCCTACGAGCAGTACTTC	CASSLEEDSSYEQYF
.	once	TRBJ2-3	TRBV27	TGTGCCAGCAGTCTGACCAGGGGAGATACGCAGTATTTT	CASSLTRGDTQYF